The text below deals with one T cell receptor (beta chain). Its target antigen remains unknown. No clone much larger than this one lies a single base away; base qualities are absent. Libraries were built with the immunoSEQ multiplex PCR assay. For the multiplex PCR, a mixture combining 60 forward primers for TCR Vbeta segments and 13 reverse primers for TCR Jbeta segments was used. A multiplex PCR assay on genomic DNA amplified the CDR3 region of rearranged TCR beta genes. On the Illumina HiSeq System, the amplified TCR beta libraries were sequenced as 87-base-pair reads. The study's own analysis went as follows. Across the 700 or so repertoires, a later analysis counted some 80 million unique TCR beta chains, roughly 11 million of which were shared by at least two donors. Raw reads were error-corrected and collapsed into unique sequences with a nearest-neighbor algorithm that merged closely related sequences to remove PCR and sequencing errors. CDR3 sequences were aligned to IMGT reference sequences to assign V, D and J gene segments. For a sequence to be retained, a match of at least six nucleotides was required to both a V gene segment and a J gene segment. Rearrangements were called productive when the CDR3 lacked stop codons and stayed in frame with V and J; all others were non-productive. Following IMGT convention, CDR3 was defined as the stretch from the second conserved V-encoded cysteine up to the conserved J-encoded phenylalanine. The earlier analysis of 587 of the donors excluded sequences that lacked an unambiguous match to a single V gene segment. An earlier analysis of several hundred of the donors called V segments functional above 56.7% productive rearrangements and segregating when the between-donor standard deviation exceeded 5%. A statistical classification framework was built for diagnosing cytomegalovirus status from the catalog of TCR beta chain sequences. V and J gene assignment, in a later analysis, came from comparing TCR nucleotide sequences with IMGT/GENE-DB human TR gene sequences. In a later analysis, CDR3 sequences and most-parsimonious VDJ recombination scenarios were assigned using the TCRdist pipeline. A later analysis defined each TCR beta chain by its CDR3 amino acid sequence plus V-gene family, and excluded reads lacking a unique V-gene family. A later analysis removed 592 highly shared, low-generation-probability nucleotide sequences to deal with suspected cross-contamination and a sequencing artifact. In a later analysis, a clonal expansion index was calculated for each public chain from normalized within-repertoire ranks of inferred template counts. A later analysis computed generation probabilities with a VDJ recombination model fitted to out-of-frame rearrangements, and checked the results against IGoR. Hypergeometric tests were used in a later analysis to score TCR-TCR, TCR-HLA and TCR-CMV co-occurrence, with a repertoire-size bias correction applied to the TCR pairs. To estimate false discovery rates, a later analysis permuted the HLA or CMV assignments 20 times. A later analysis grouped co-occurring TCRs with DBSCAN, adding TCRdist sequence similarity when clustering within HLA-allele-positive subsets. For co-occurrence clustering, repertoires with fewer than 30,000 or more than 120,000 public chains were excluded, along with roughly 5 repertoires with anomalous nucleotide sharing. TCRdb carries this immuneACCESS record with in-frame sequences only. Its versions omit some clonotypes, under half of them owing to an unresolved V gene in the studies checked, with the rest unexplained. V and J calls and clone size follow that table, whereas D and trimming were derived from the DNA. The sample contains about 140,000 clones, roughly 80% of them found a single time. Clones ranked in the top ten supply approximately 1.1% of the sample.

The cohort was made up of approximately 700 healthy bone marrow donors. All cohort members were sampled while nominally healthy, although unrecorded immune exposures were likely present. The donor tested CMV seronegative and was one of the 352 seronegative cohort members. A peripheral blood sample was provided by each donor, and peripheral blood mononuclear cells were used for TCR beta sequencing. Genomic DNA extraction from the blood cell samples was performed with the Qiagen DNeasy Blood Extraction Kit. This record comes from a study of cytomegalovirus exposure and HLA in healthy donors (dated by TCRdb to about 2017). Study-wide context: An earlier analysis of fewer than 750 of the donors reported about 280 Gb of sequence data and 100 million to 120 million unique TCR beta sequences obtained from about 200 million T cells. HLA typing covered class I and class II loci at four-digit resolution. Besides the first cohort of around 670 subjects, a separate validation cohort made up of 120 different subjects was used. The number of donors typed differed by locus, with roughly 629-640 for A, B, C, DRB1 and DQB1, around 520 for DQA1, some 570 for DPA1, and approximately 470 for DPB1. Using immunosequencing, the study profiled T cell repertoires from 500 to 800 subjects and related those repertoires to cytomegalovirus serostatus. All discovery cohort repertoires had been generated on a single sequencing platform. The genetic ancestry cluster associated with self-reported Caucasian donors included roughly four fifths of the approximately 430 genotyped donors. A later analysis re-examined previously published TCR beta repertoires from just over 650 donors and added high-resolution HLA genotyping to investigate patterns of TCR occurrence. Among about 400 genotyped donors of the cohort, an average of approximately 220,000 unique TCR beta nucleotide sequences was sequenced per donor, of which about 18% were non-productive. Approximately 310 gigabases of sequencing data and roughly 90 million unique TCR sequences were included in an early release covering about 700 HLA-typed donors. Donor age, sex, ethnicity and CMV serostatus were compiled alongside the repertoire data. Rather than using new phenotypic data, the later analysis identified candidate immune exposures from TCR beta sequences and from how often those sequences occurred across donors. To decide whether each TCR beta V gene segment behaved as functional or pseudogenic, an earlier analysis of fewer than 750 of the donors relied on high-throughput TCR beta sequencing. A handful of DR-DQ haplotypes were handled as single units for association and clustering because linkage in the cohort was strong. Genome-wide SNP genotypes for about 65% of the roughly 670 donors were used in a later genetic analysis, which treated that subset as a discovery cohort. The study was designed to test whether signatures of past pathogen exposure could be identified by cataloging public T cell receptors. To predict cytomegalovirus infection status, the study combined high-throughput TCR immunosequencing, statistical association of individual TCRs with disease status, and machine learning. What the authors observed across the whole study: A later analysis found that most CMV-associated TCR beta chains appeared HLA-restricted, with HLA associations seemingly driven largely by CMV exposure. The presence/absence analyses assumed that sequencing depth was roughly uniform across donors, and that assumption may not be true. The study gave a list of roughly 150 TCR beta chains associated with cytomegalovirus. It was suggested by the authors that the approach could potentially be generalized to other disease states and immunological phenotypes. Linkage disequilibrium might explain the correlated functional status among segregating V segments, but an unknown experimental factor could not be excluded. A further reported finding was that TCR beta sequences accurately predicted the HLA-A and HLA-B alleles for most subjects in the first cohort. Broadly in line with IMGT annotations, most TCR beta V segments showed up in productive rearrangements about 87% or about 30% of the time in an earlier analysis of approximately 600 of the donors. In a later analysis, HLA-associated TCR beta chains were found to be more clonally expanded and to have lower generation probabilities than equally common non-associated chains. While some public TCRs were present in many individuals, most TCR sequences turned up only very rarely across donors. When HLA alleles, especially DR and DQ, strongly co-occurred, TCR associations were difficult to assign to individual alleles. In a later genetic analysis, fewer N-insertions in productive TCRs were reported among donors in an Asian-associated ancestry cluster than the 666-donor mean. Because the 87-base-pair reads could not distinguish some IMGT-functional V segments, including TRBV6-2 and TRBV6-3, those segments were excluded. Three of the identified cytomegalovirus-associated TCR beta chains were confirmed in vitro to be specific for cytomegalovirus antigens. Because counts were too low, around 18 rarely observed V segments, including chromosome 9 orphons, were left out of the earlier analysis of approximately 500 of the donors. The sequencing pipeline was judged likely to have produced a cluster of highly shared sequence variants as a technical artifact. Immune exposure information for the cohort was limited to CMV serostatus. A later analysis associated 15,000 to 20,000 TCR beta sequences with specific HLA alleles at a false discovery rate of 0.05. Several of the top co-occurrence clusters appeared to be linked to parvovirus B19, influenza, CMV and Epstein-Barr virus, according to a later analysis. A later genetic analysis associated a missense DCLRE1C variant with V-gene and J-gene trimming of TCR beta chains, and an independent cohort replicated the association. In a later analysis, TCR association rates were found to vary across HLA loci, with the most associated TCRs seen for DRB1 alleles and the fewest for HLA-C alleles. In this cohort, only TCR beta chains were sequenced, and detectable features were limited by the absence of alpha or paired-chain data. HLA typing was unavailable for some donors at each locus, so association tests used only the typed subset. The classifier was reported to diagnose cytomegalovirus status with high specificity and sensitivity in both the original and validation cohorts.

From the cysteine through the phenylalanine, the CDR3 covers 15 amino acids. Only CDR3 DNA remains: 45 bases, in frame from the first base. The germline V gene supplies CDR1 MNHNS and CDR2 SASEGT. V and J are truncated by 2 bases and 12 bases respectively, leaving an intervening sequence of 22 bases. The rearranged segments are TRBV6-1 and TRBJ1-2; no D gene is confidently identified. Sample: PBMCs. This clonotype originated in a female donor in good health and CMV-seronegative. The nucleotide sequence is given as TGTGCCAGCAGTGAAAGGGCCCGGGGTGCCTCTGGGAACACCTTC. The resulting protein is CASSERARGASGNTF.